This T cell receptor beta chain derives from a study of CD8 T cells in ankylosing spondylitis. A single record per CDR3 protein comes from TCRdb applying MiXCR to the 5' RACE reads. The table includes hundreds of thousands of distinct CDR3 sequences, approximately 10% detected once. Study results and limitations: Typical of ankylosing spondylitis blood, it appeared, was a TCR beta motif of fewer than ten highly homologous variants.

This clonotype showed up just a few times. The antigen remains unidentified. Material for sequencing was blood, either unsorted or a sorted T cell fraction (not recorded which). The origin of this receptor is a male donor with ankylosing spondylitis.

The CDR3 nucleotides are TGCAGTGTTCTAGACCGTCCGGGAGAGCAGTACTTC. Amino acid sequence: CSVLDRPGEQYF. This chain joins TRBV20-1 and TRBJ2-7; possibly TRBD2 for D (5 bases). The germline V gene encodes CDR1 DFQATT and CDR2 SNEGSKA (reference sequence). The CDR3 runs to 12 residues. With 7 bases removed from V and 7 bases from J, the gap between germline ends came to 17 bases.